This T cell receptor beta chain was obtained from a study of beta chain features in type 1 diabetes. Study context: Taken together, all samples contributed 107,917,701 examined sorted cells.

CDR3 size: 15 residues. V shed 4 bases and J 4 bases; nucleotides not matched to a gene: 8. CDR1 is SGDLS and CDR2 is YYNGEE in the germline V gene. Stem cell-like memory, regulatory, central memory and naive CD4+ cells were sorted via CD45RO/CCR7/CD25/CD127/CD95/CD27. Reverse transcription of all isolated RNA meant that expressed TCRB transcripts were sequenced. TCRdb's table, derived via immunoSEQ multiplex PCR, lists solely in-frame clones and lacks some. The data contain over 120,000 clones, about 10% of them singletons. The study, taken as a whole, reports: TCRB repertoires of naive, central memory and Treg cells appeared more similar among patients than among healthy donors. More deletions and fewer insertions at VDJ junctions were found in patients with type 1 diabetes.

Only a few counts were recorded for this clone. Its specificity is unknown. Specimen: naive CD4+ T cells from blood. The chain joins TRBV9 to TRBJ1-3; 7 bases align to TRBD1. The sequence was obtained from a man aged 18-30 years in good health. CDR3 sequence reads: CASSPPQGFGNTIYF. As DNA, the CDR3 is TGTGCCAGCAGCCCCCCACAGGGGTTCGGAAACACCATATATTTT. Based on the CDR3 plus reference TRBV9 and TRBJ1-3, the full variable domain is DSGVTQTPKHLITATGQRVTLRCSPRSGDLSVYWYQQSLDQGLQFLIQYYNGEERAKGNILERFSAQQFPDLHSELNLSSLELGDSALYFCASSPPQGFGNTIYFGEGSWLTVV.